This is a list of T cell receptor beta chains from one sample in a study of beta chain features in type 1 diabetes. Some clones are missing from TCRdb's copy, which holds only in-frame ones; the method was immunoSEQ multiplex PCR. The sample has over 350,000 clones, more than 13% seen once. Input material: naive CD4+ T cells from blood. All receptors derive from a woman between 18 and 29 years old in good health. CDR3s include the opening cysteine and the closing phenylalanine or tryptophan. Each record gives: J gene, clone size, D gene, V gene, CDR3 DNA, CDR3 protein. D genes are given only for firm matches. Expanded clones get a size class; other rows say once, few or many, or leave the size out.

>TRBJ1-5|few|TRBD1|TRBV28
TGTGCCAGCAGTTCGGGACAGAGCAGCAATCAGCCCCAGCATTTT
CASSSGQSSNQPQHF
>TRBJ2-3|.|.|TRBV6-5
TGTGCCAGCAGAACGGGGTGGGGAGATACGCAGTATTTT
CASRTGWGDTQYF
>TRBJ1-4|few|.|TRBV4-2
TGTGCCAGCAGCCAAGGAGCAACTAATGAAAAACTGTTTTTT
CASSQGATNEKLFF
>TRBJ2-7|.|.|TRBV28
TGTGCCAGCAGTTCCCCGGGACACACCTACGAGCAGTACTTC
CASSSPGHTYEQYF
>TRBJ2-7|.|TRBD1|TRBV29-1
TGCAGCGTTGCCCTAGCCCCCCAGGGGGTTGCGCGCGAGCAGTACTTC
CSVALAPQGVAREQYF
>TRBJ2-2|.|.|TRBV28
TGTGCCAGCAGGCGAGGAGGTAGTATCGCCGGGGAGCTGTTTTTT
CASRRGGSIAGELFF
>TRBJ1-1|.|.|TRBV7-6
TGTGCAGCGGGGGGAGCTTTCTTT
CAAGGAFF
>TRBJ2-1|few|.|TRBV29-1
TGCAGCGTTGAAGAGGTGCTAGCTCTTAATGAGCAGTTCTTC
CSVEEVLALNEQFF
>TRBJ2-5|few|TRBD1|TRBV9
TGTGCCAGCAGCGTGGACAGGGTAAATGGAGAGACCCAGTACTTC
CASSVDRVNGETQYF
>TRBJ2-5|.|.|TRBV18
TGTGCCAGCTCACGAGGCGGTGAGACCCAGTACTTC
CASSRGGETQYF